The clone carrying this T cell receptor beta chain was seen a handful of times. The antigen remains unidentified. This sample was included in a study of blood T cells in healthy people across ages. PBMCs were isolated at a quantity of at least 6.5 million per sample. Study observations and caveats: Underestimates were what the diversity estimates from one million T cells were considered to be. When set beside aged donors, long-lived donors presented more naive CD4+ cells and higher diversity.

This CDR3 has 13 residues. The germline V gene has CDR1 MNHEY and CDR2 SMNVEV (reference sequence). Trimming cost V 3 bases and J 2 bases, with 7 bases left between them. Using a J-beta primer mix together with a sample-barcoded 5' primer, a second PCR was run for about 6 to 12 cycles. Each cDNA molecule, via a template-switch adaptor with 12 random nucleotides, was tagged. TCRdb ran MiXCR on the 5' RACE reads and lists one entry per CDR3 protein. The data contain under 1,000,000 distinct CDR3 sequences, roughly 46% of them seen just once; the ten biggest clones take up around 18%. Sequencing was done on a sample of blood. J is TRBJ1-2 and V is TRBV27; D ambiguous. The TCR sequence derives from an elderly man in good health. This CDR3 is CASSLTSNYGYTF. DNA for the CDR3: TGTGCCAGCAGTTTGACATCAAACTATGGCTACACCTTC.